This TCR beta chain was documented in a study of read filtering for tumor transcriptome and immune sequencing. Study-level background: Patients were about 18 male and 11 to 15 female, mean age 65.9 years, range about 47 to 85. RNA-seq yielded only roughly 75 to 1,300 TCR reads, IR-seq about 3.5 to 11 million. Study-level points and caveats: Without single-read clonotypes, shared clonotype proportions correlated more between IR-seq and RNA-seq. Sorted CD138-negative bone marrow cells were not purified T cells.

This clonotype was observed at least ten times. The antigen is unknown. Molecular barcoded adaptors covering alpha/delta and beta/gamma chains were used on around 400 ng RNA. TCRdb called the reads again in MiXCR, with one record for every CDR3 protein. The sample lists about 130,000 distinct CDR3 sequences, under 15% occurring once. The sample was a population of CD138-negative cells sorted from bone marrow. This receptor was taken from a donor aged 40 or over with multiple myeloma.

This chain's CDR3 is CASSLAGQGGRDTQYF. The CDR3 nucleotides read TGCGCCAGCAGCTTGGCCGGACAGGGGGGCAGAGATACGCAGTATTTT. The chain uses TRBV5-1 and TRBJ2-3; 10 positions agree with TRBD1. This CDR3 contains 16 residues. V trimming: 0 bases; J trimming: 5 bases; junction bases outside the gene matches: 6. Germline CDR1 reads SGHRS; CDR2 reads YFSETQ.